These 9 T cell receptor beta chains were sequenced from one sample in a study of shared clonotypes between healthy human individuals. TCRdb's copy holds only in-frame clones and misses some; the assay was immunoSEQ multiplex PCR. In the table there are approximately 2.4 million clones, approximately 95% of which are singletons. The sample taken for sequencing was naive CD4+ T cells sorted from blood. Indicated subset: CD45RA+ positively selected. These receptors came from a man aged 18 to 35 in good health.

The chain carries TRBV6-1 and TRBJ1-1; D perhaps matches TRBD1 (5 bases). CDR1 and CDR2 (germline): MNHNS, SASEGT. The CDR3 is 13 residues long. The ends were cut back, 2 bases at V and 5 bases at J, with 9 bases in the middle. CDR3: CASSEREGTEAFF. The CDR3 DNA is TGTGCCAGCAGTGAAAGGGAGGGGACTGAAGCTTTCTTT.

The J gene is TRBJ1-4, the V gene TRBV10-3; D remains ambiguous. The CDR3 covers 13 residues. Trimming cost V 3 bases and J 4 bases, with 6 bases left between them. The germline gives CDR1 ENHRY, CDR2 SYGVKD. The CDR3 loop is CAISDTVNEKLFF. CDR3 nucleotide sequence: TGTGCCATCAGTGACACAGTTAATGAAAAACTGTTTTTT.

The J gene is TRBJ2-5, the V gene TRBV18; D possibly corresponds to TRBD2 (5 bases). Deletions cut 5 bases from V and 5 bases from J, with 12 bases between. The CDR3 contains 13 residues. Germline V gene lookup returns CDR1 KGHSH and CDR2 LQKENI. Here the CDR3 reads CASSRTSTETQYF. The DNA of the CDR3 is TGTGCCAGCTCAAGAACTAGTACGGAGACCCAGTACTTC.

The rearrangement links TRBV5-6 to TRBJ2-3; D is unresolved. CDR1 is SGHDT and CDR2 is YYEEEE in the germline V gene. The V end lost 0 bases, the J end lost 2 bases, and 13 bases lay between the germline ends. CDR3 length equals 16 residues. The CDR3 nucleotides are TGTGCCAGCAGCTTGGGGGCAGGCCGGTTCACAGATACGCAGTATTTT. Its protein is CASSLGAGRFTDTQYF.

The sample holds a few counts of this clone. This CDR3 reads CAWGQSQETQYF. CDR3 nucleotide sequence: TGTGCCTGGGGACAGAGCCAAGAGACCCAGTACTTC. The V call is TRBV30, the J call TRBJ2-5, with a weak D call TRBD1 (6 bases). The CDR3 length is 12 residues. CDR1 and CDR2 (germline): GTSNPN, SVGIG (reference sequence). Trimming cost V 5 bases and J 1 base, with 8 bases left between them.

To note about this clone: Different DNA sequences within this sample yield the same CDR3. The chain has TRBV2 and TRBJ1-5; TRBD1 is a possible D gene (5 bases). The CDR3 is 14 amino acids. V gave up 3 bases and J gave up 4 bases, with 10 bases separating them. The V gene's germline CDR1 is SNHLY and CDR2 FYNNEI. The DNA for the CDR3 is TGTGCCAGCAGTGAGAGCGGGGGAAATCAGCCCCAGCATTTT. This sequence encodes CASSESGGNQPQHF.

The J gene is TRBJ1-5, the V gene TRBV28, with unresolved D. CDR1 is MDHEN, CDR2 SYDVKM, per germline. There are 15 residues in the CDR3. Trimming removed 3 bases from V and 2 bases from J, with 11 bases in between. CDR3 nucleotide sequence: TGTGCCAGCAGTTTCGAAGGGCTTGGCAATCAGCCCCAGCATTTT. Residues: CASSFEGLGNQPQHF.

A note on this clone: Within the sample, other DNA sequences also encode this same CDR3. The chain employs TRBV30 and TRBJ1-1; D not resolved. The V end was cut by 0 bases, the J end by 2 bases, with 7 bases between. Germline V gives CDR1 GTSNPN, CDR2 SVGIG (reference sequence). The CDR3 length is 13 residues. The CDR3 reads CAWSVQTNTEAFF. The DNA of the CDR3 is TGTGCCTGGAGTGTACAGACTAACACTGAAGCTTTCTTT.

The chain links TRBV4-3 to TRBJ2-7; TRBD1 agrees at 10 bases. Germline assignment: CDR1 LGHNA and CDR2 YSLEER. There are 15 residues in the CDR3. V trimming: 0 bases; J trimming: 3 bases; junction bases outside the gene matches: 2. This CDR3 reads CASSQDGTGDYEQYF. As DNA, the CDR3 is TGCGCCAGCAGCCAAGATGGGACAGGGGACTACGAGCAGTACTTC.